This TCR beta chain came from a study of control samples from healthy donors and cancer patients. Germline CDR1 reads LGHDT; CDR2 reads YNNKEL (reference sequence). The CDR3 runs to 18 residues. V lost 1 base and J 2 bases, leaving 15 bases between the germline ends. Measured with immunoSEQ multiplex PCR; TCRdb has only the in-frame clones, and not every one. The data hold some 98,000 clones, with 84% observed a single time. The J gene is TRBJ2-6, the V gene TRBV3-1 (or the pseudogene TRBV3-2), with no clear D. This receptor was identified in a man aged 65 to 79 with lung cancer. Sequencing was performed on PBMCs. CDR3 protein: CASSQGYAHRPGANVLTF. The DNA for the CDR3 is TGTGCCAGCAGCCAAGGGTACGCTCACCGCCCTGGGGCCAACGTCCTGACTTTC.